The 11 T cell receptor beta chains in this list originate from one sample, sequenced in a study of blood T cell repertoires in COVID-19. Sequencing was performed with immunoSEQ multiplex PCR; in TCRdb, only in-frame clones are kept and a portion is missing. The table has about 210,000 clones, approximately 90% seen once. Specimen: peripheral blood. The receptors were gathered from a man aged 35 to 55 with acute or convalescent COVID-19.

The chain uses TRBV6-5 and TRBJ2-7, with 10 bases identical to TRBD1. The CDR3 consists of 15 residues. The trim removed 5 bases at V and 3 bases at J, leaving 7 bases unmatched. Germline values: CDR1 MNHEY, CDR2 SVGAGI. CDR3 nucleotide sequence: TGTGCCAGCAGTCCGCGGACAGGGGGACACTACGAGCAGTACTTC. Protein: CASSPRTGGHYEQYF.

The CDR3 is CSASIPGPPPQPQHF. As DNA, the CDR3 is TGCAGTGCTAGTATTCCTGGGCCACCGCCCCAGCCCCAGCATTTT. The chain combines TRBV20-1 with TRBJ1-5; no definite D call. The CDR3 consists of 15 residues. Trimming removed 3 bases from V and 7 bases from J, with 19 bases in between. Per germline, CDR1 DFQATT and CDR2 SNEGSKA (reference sequence).

The chain is built from TRBV7-6 and TRBJ2-7; TRBD1 aligns across 11 bases. V was pared by 5 bases and J by 2 bases, with 11 bases of the junction left unmatched. The CDR3 is 17 residues long. Germline-derived CDR1 and CDR2 are SGHVS and FNYEAQ. The CDR3 coding sequence is TGTGCCAGCAGCAACCGGGACAGGGGGGTCGGGGCCTACGAGCAGTACTTC. It is translated as CASSNRDRGVGAYEQYF. The variable domain in full, completed from reference TRBV7-6 and TRBJ2-7, reads GAGVSQSPRYKVTKRGQDVALRCDPISGHVSLYWYRQALGQGPEFLTYFNYEAQQDKSGLPNDRFSAERPEGSISTLTIQRTEQRDSAMYRCASSNRDRGVGAYEQYFGPGTRLTVT.

The chain uses TRBV4-1 and TRBJ2-7, with 11 bases identical to TRBD2. The CDR3 totals 18 residues. The germline gives CDR1 MGHRA, CDR2 YSYEKL. Trimming took 4 bases from V and 3 from J; bases not matched to a gene: 14. The CDR3 region is CASSPQAPGLADVYEQYF. CDR3 bases: TGCGCCAGCAGCCCCCAGGCCCCGGGACTAGCGGACGTCTACGAGCAGTACTTC.

The rearrangement uses TRBV13 and TRBJ2-1; TRBD2 matches at 12 bases. The length of the CDR3 is 17 residues. The V gene's germline CDR1 is PRHDT and CDR2 FYEKMQ (reference sequence). The V segment lost 3 bases and the J segment 5 bases; nucleotides outside the gene matches: 8. The CDR3 spells CASSFGLAGGPHNEQFF. The CDR3 coding sequence is TGTGCCAGCAGCTTTGGGCTAGCGGGGGGGCCGCACAATGAGCAGTTCTTC.

About this clone: Other DNA sequences in this specimen translate into the identical CDR3. The rearrangement uses TRBV9 and TRBJ2-5; 15 bases agree with TRBD2. CDR1 is SGDLS, CDR2 YYNGEE, per germline. This CDR3 comprises 19 residues. The junction had 7 bases not matched to a gene; V was cut back by 0 bases and J by 1 base. CDR3 protein: CASSVGIGLAGGSQETQYF. CDR3 DNA sequence: TGTGCCAGCAGCGTAGGGATAGGACTAGCGGGAGGGTCCCAAGAGACCCAGTACTTC.

V is TRBV6-1 and J is TRBJ1-5; TRBD1 is a possible D gene (5 bases). With 4 bases removed from V and 2 bases from J, the gap between germline ends came to 15 bases. The CDR3 runs to 16 residues. Germline V gene sequence: CDR1 MNHNS, CDR2 SASEGT. CDR3 coding DNA: TGTGCCAGCAGTGTGCCCAGGGTAGTGGGCAATCAGCCCCAGCATTTT. Its translation: CASSVPRVVGNQPQHF.

This rearrangement joins TRBV6-2 or TRBV6-3 to TRBJ2-7, with TRBD2 matching over 7 bases. Germline V gene data show CDR1 as MNHEY and CDR2 as SVGEGT. V gave up 5 bases and J gave up 1 base; unmatched junction bases: 8. The CDR3 is 15 amino acids. CDR3: CASSPDSGRSYEQYF. The CDR3 DNA is TGTGCCAGCAGTCCGGATAGCGGGCGGTCCTACGAGCAGTACTTC.

The rearrangement joins TRBV7-3 to TRBJ2-7; 9 bases map to TRBD2. The CDR3 extends over 14 amino acids. Germline lookup yields CDR1 SGHTA and CDR2 FQGTGA. V shed 4 bases and J 6 bases; nucleotides not matched to a gene: 7. The CDR3 DNA sequence: TGTGCCAGCAGCTCGGGGACTAGCTCGGTCGAGCAGTACTTC. It yields the protein CASSSGTSSVEQYF.

This sequence joins TRBV18 and TRBJ1-2; a possible D gene is TRBD1 (5 bases). V was pared by 4 bases and J by 4 bases, with 19 bases between. Germline loops: CDR1 KGHSH, CDR2 LQKENI. This CDR3 contains 16 residues. The CDR3 DNA reads TGTGCCAGCTCACTTTCTTATCAGGGTACCTCCTATGGCTACACCTTC. Its translation is CASSLSYQGTSYGYTF.

The rearrangement joins TRBV19 to TRBJ2-7, with TRBD1 matching 9 bases. The CDR3 covers 15 residues. CDR1 is LNHDA and CDR2 is SQIVND in the germline V gene (reference sequence). Trimming took 1 base from V and 3 from J; bases not matched to a gene: 4. CDR3: CASSIAGTGIYEQYF. Here the CDR3 DNA reads TGTGCCAGTAGTATAGCAGGGACAGGGATCTACGAGCAGTACTTC.